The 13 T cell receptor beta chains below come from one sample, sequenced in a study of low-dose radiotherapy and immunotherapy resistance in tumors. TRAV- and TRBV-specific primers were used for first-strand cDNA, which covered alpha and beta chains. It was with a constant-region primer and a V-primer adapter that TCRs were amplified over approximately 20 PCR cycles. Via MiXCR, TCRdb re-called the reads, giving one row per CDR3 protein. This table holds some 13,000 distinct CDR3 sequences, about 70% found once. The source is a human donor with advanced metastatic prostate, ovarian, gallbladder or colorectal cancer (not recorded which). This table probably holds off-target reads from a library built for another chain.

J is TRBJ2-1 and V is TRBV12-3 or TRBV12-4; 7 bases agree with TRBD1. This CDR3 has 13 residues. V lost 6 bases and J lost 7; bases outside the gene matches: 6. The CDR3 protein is CASSNARGNEQFF. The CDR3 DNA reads TGTGCCAGCAGCAATGCCAGGGGGAATGAGCAGTTCTTC.

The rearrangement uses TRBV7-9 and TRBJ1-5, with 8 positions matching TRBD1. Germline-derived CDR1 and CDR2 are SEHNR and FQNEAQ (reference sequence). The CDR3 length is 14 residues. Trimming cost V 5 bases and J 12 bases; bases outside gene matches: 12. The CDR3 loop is CASSDDRGLGLQHF. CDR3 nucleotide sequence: TGTGCCAGCAGCGATGACAGGGGATTAGGCCTCCAGCATTTT. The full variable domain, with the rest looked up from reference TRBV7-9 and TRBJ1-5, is DTGVSQNPRHKITKRGQNVTFRCDPISEHNRLYWYRQTLGQGPEFLTYFQNEAQLEKSRLLSDRFSAERPKGSFSTLEIQRTEQGDSAMYLCASSDDRGLGLQHFGDGTRLSIL.

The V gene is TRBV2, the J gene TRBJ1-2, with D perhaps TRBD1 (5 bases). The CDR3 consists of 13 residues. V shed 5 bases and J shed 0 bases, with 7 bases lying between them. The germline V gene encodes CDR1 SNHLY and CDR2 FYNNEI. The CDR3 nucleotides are TGTGCCAGCAGTTGGGGCGCTAACTATGGCTACACCTTC. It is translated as CASSWGANYGYTF. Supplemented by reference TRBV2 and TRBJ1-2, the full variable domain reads EPEVTQTPSHQVTQMGQEVILRCVPISNHLYFYWYRQILGQKVEFLVSFYNNEISEKSEIFDDQFSVERPDGSNFTLKIRSTKLEDSAMYFCASSWGANYGYTFGSGTRLTVV.

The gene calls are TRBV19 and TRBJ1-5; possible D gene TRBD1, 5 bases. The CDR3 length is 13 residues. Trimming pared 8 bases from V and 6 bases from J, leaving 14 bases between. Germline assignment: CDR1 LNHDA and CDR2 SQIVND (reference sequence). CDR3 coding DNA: TGTGCCAGTGGGGCCACCGACGGTCAGCCCCAGCATTTT. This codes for CASGATDGQPQHF.

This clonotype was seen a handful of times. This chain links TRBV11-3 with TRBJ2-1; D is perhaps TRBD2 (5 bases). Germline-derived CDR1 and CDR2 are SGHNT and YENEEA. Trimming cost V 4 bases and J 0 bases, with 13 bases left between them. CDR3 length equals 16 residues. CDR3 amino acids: CASSSRTRSSYNEQFF. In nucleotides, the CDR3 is TGTGCCAGCAGCTCCCGGACTCGCAGCTCCTACAATGAGCAGTTCTTC.

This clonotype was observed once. The CDR3 region is CASSGGGGEQYF. CDR3 bases: TGTGCCAGCAGCGGCGGCGGGGGAGAGCAGTACTTC. The chain combines TRBV7-2 with TRBJ2-7, with 7 bases lining up with TRBD2. This CDR3 comprises 12 residues. The germline V gene encodes CDR1 SGHTA and CDR2 FQGNSA. With 5 bases clipped from V and 7 bases from J, the junction kept 5 bases outside the gene matches.

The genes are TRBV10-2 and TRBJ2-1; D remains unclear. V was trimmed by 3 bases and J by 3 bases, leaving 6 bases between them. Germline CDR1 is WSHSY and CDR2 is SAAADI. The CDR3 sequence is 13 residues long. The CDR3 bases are TGCGCCAGCAGTGAACAGTACTACAATGAGCAGTTCTTC. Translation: CASSEQYYNEQFF.

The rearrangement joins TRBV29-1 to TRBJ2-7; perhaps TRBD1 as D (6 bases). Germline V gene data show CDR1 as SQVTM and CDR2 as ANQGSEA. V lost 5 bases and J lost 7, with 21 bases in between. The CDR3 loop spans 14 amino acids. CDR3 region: CSVLTGTRVWEQYF. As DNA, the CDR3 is TGCAGCGTTCTTACCGGGACACGGGTTTGGGAGCAGTACTTC.

The CDR3 sequence: CASTDRGLTSPLHF. In DNA form, the CDR3 reads TGTGCCAGCACCGACAGGGGGTTGACTTCACCCCTCCACTTT. This chain links TRBV6-8 with TRBJ1-6, with 9 nucleotides matching TRBD1. V dropped 7 bases and J dropped 9; count of bases not matched to a gene: 7. The CDR3 loop spans 14 amino acids. CDR1 is MNHGY, CDR2 SAAAGT, per germline.

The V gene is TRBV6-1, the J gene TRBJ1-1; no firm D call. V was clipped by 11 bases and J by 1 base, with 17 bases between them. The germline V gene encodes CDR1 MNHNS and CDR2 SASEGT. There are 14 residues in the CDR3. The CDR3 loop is CAAVVGLGNTEAFF. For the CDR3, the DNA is TGTGCCGCAGTAGTCGGCCTCGGGAACACTGAAGCTTTCTTT.

This CDR3 reads CSADRGMETQYF. The CDR3 region has the DNA TGCAGTGCGGACAGGGGAATGGAGACCCAGTACTTC. This sequence joins TRBV20-1 and TRBJ2-5; 9 bases fit TRBD1. Germline V gene sequence: CDR1 DFQATT, CDR2 SNEGSKA (reference sequence). This CDR3 contains 12 residues. V gave up 6 bases and J gave up 5 bases; unmatched junction bases: 4.

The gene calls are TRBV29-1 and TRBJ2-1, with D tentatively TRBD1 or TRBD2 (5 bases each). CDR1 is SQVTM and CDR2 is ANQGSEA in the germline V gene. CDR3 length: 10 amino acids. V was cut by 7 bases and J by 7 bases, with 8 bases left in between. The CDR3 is CSGDRNEQFF. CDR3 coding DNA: TGCAGCGGGGACCGGAATGAGCAGTTCTTC.

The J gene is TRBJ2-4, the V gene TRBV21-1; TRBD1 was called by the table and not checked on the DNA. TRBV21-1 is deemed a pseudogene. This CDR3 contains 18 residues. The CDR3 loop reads CASMSIHRTWGAKNIQYF. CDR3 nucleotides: TGTGCCAGCATGTCCATCCACCGAACTTGGGGGGCCAAAAACATTCAGTACTTC.